This TCR beta chain derives from a study of regulatory T cells in long-lasting Graves disease. Study-wide results and caveats: Samples came from peripheral blood alone, without thyroid tissue.

For this clonotype: What it binds is not known.

The CDR3 spans 12 residues. The germline CDR1 and CDR2 sequences are DFQATT and SNEGSKA (reference sequence). V dropped 6 bases and J dropped 2; count of bases not matched to a gene: 1. Specified time point: persistent/refractory GD, antithyroid drugs over 5 years with positive TRAb. Researchers made the TCR library from RNA that was extracted from PBMCs. Recruitment took place at an endocrinology department in Xi'an, China. The TCR beta library used iRepertoire HTBI primers with Arm-PCR amplification of CDR3. TCRdb redid the calling of the multiplex PCR reads with MiXCR, one entry per CDR3 protein. The table lists approximately 350,000 distinct CDR3 sequences, approximately 25% of them singletons.

This sequence originates from a woman aged 35 to 49 with Graves disease. The genes are TRBV20-1 and TRBJ2-1; TRBD2 matches at 7 bases. Sequenced here: peripheral blood mononuclear cells (PBMCs), sampled when the disease was refractory, from a patient treated with antithyroid drugs. CDR3: CSAGGAYNEQFF. The CDR3 DNA sequence: TGCAGTGCGGGGGGGGCCTACAATGAGCAGTTCTTC.